The TCR beta chain under discussion was sequenced for a study of memory B cells and T cells in multiple sclerosis. Measured with immunoSEQ multiplex PCR; TCRdb has only the in-frame clones, and not every one. The table shows some 48,000 clones, with approximately 80% occurring only once. Details on this clone: Its specificity is not known.

CFSE-dim autoproliferating and CFSE-high non-proliferating T cells from unstimulated culture were sequenced separately. Cultures began with approximately 52 million CFSE-labeled PBMCs, unstimulated for about 7 days, with replicate wells pooled. V gave up 5 bases and J gave up 3 bases, with 17 bases separating them. The V gene's germline CDR1 is MGHRA and CDR2 YSYEKL. CDR3 length: 16 residues. This clonotype was obtained from a human donor with multiple sclerosis. What was sequenced was PBMCs from blood kept in culture. The chain links TRBV4-1 to TRBJ1-5; a weak D match, TRBD1 (6 bases). The DNA of the CDR3 is TGCGCCAGCAGCTTCCGGGACACCCTACCCAATCAGCCCCAGCATTTT. Translating gives CASSFRDTLPNQPQHF.